This paragraph reports one T cell receptor beta chain. The antigen is undetermined. Sequenced by immunoSEQ multiplex PCR; TCRdb stores in-frame clones only, minus some. The table has some 120,000 clones, 90% to 95% seen once; the top ten hold 2.9%. The CDR3 is made up of 15 amino acids. Trimming cost V 5 bases and J 3 bases; bases outside gene matches: 10. The germline V gene has CDR1 SGHTA and CDR2 FQGTGA. The data are from a study of T cell responses to AZD1222 COVID-19 vaccine. Broader study findings: White British ancestry dominated among donors, who included more females, and clonal diversity was possibly underestimated.

The sample in question was peripheral blood, obtained on day 0 of AZD1222 vaccination. The sequence was collected from an adult in good health. The chain combines TRBV7-3 with TRBJ2-7; 7 bases are shared with TRBD2. This CDR3 reads CASSPERGSIYEQYF. For the CDR3, the DNA is TGTGCCAGCAGCCCCGAGCGCGGGAGTATCTACGAGCAGTACTTC.